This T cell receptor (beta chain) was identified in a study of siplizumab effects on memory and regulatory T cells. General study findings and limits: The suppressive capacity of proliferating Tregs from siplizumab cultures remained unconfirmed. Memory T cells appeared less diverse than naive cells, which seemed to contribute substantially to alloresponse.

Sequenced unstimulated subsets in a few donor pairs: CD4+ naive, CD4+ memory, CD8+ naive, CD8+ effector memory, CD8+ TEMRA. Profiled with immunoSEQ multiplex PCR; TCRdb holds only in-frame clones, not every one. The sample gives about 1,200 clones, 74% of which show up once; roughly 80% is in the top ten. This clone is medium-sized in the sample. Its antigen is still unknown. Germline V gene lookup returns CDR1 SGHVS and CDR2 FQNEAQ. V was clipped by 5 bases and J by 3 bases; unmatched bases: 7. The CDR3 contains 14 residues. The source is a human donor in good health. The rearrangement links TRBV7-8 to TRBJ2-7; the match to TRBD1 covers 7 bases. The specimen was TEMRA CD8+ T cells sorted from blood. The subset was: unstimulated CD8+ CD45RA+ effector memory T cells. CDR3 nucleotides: TGTGCCAGCAGCACCTCGACAGGGCTCTACGAGCAGTACTTC. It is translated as CASSTSTGLYEQYF. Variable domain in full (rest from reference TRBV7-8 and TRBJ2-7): GAGVSQSPRYKVAKRGQDVALRCDPISGHVSLFWYQQALGQGPEFLTYFQNEAQLDKSGLPSDRFFAERPEGSVSTLKIQRTQQEDSAVYLCASSTSTGLYEQYFGPGTRLTVT.